Each of the 2 T cell receptor beta chains below was sequenced from the same sample in a study of T-cell reconstitution after alpha-beta-depleted transplantation in children. Construction of the TCRbeta library involved unique molecular identifiers. TCRdb independently ran MiXCR on the PCR reads; one entry per CDR3 protein. Among roughly 98,000 distinct CDR3 sequences listed, roughly 16% were seen once. The specimen comprised PBMCs, mostly from graft donor cells, sampled 180 days after TCRalphabeta/CD19-depleted stem cell transplant. These receptors came from a male patient aged 2-9 years who had a stem cell transplant for acute lymphoblastic leukemia, so the T cells may come from the graft donor.

In this sample, this clonotype turned up a few times. The gene calls are TRBV4-2 and TRBJ1-4; D unclear. The CDR3 is 15 residues long. V gave up 5 bases and J gave up 7 bases, with 17 bases separating them. CDR1 and CDR2 from the germline V gene are LGHNA and YNFKEQ. The CDR3 sequence: CASSFSWVLGEKLFF. The CDR3 DNA is TGTGCCAGCAGCTTCTCGTGGGTCCTGGGTGAAAAACTGTTTTTT.

This clonotype has only a few counts. This chain connects TRBV3-1 to TRBJ1-2, with 7 bases that match TRBD1. The CDR3 length is 16 residues. Germline values: CDR1 LGHDT, CDR2 YNNKEL (reference sequence). The ends lost 2 bases at V and 4 bases at J; junction bases unmatched: 10. The CDR3 loop reads CASSQSDRVGGYGYTF. The CDR3 nucleotides are TGTGCCAGCAGCCAAAGTGACAGGGTCGGCGGCTATGGCTACACCTTC.